The clone carrying this T cell receptor beta chain has just a few counts. The antigen is unknown. This record comes from a study of T cells after yellow fever vaccination. Study-level findings and limits: CD4 and CD8 compartments shared a small share of clonotypes. Boosting was followed by the reappearance of most primary-vaccination clones (approximately 95% CD4, about 88% CD8).

The CDR3 length is 15 residues. The V segment lost 1 base and the J segment 9 bases; nucleotides outside the gene matches: 3. The V gene's germline CDR1 is KGHDR and CDR2 SFDVKD. Universal primer sites and UMIs were introduced during 5'RACE template-switching synthesis of TCR cDNA. In TCRdb, the 5' RACE reads were re-called with MiXCR into one record per CDR3 protein. In the table there are about 340,000 distinct CDR3 sequences, approximately 4% of which are singletons. The sequencing here drew on PBMCs, taken 5 days after the yellow fever booster vaccination. This receptor was identified in a man between 18 and 35 years old who received the YFV17D yellow fever vaccine. The chain carries TRBV24-1 and TRBJ1-6; 9 nucleotides agree with TRBD1. The CDR3 DNA reads TGTGCCACCAGTGATTTAGGGACAGGGCGTTCACCCCTCCACTTT. Its protein is CATSDLGTGRSPLHF.